The 19 T cell receptor beta chains reported below all come from one sample, sequenced in a study of blood T cells in healthy people across ages. Primers used in a second PCR of about 7 to 11 cycles were a sample-barcoded 5' primer and a J-beta primer mix. In TCRdb, the 5' RACE reads were re-called with MiXCR into one record per CDR3 protein. The repertoire consists of hundreds of thousands of distinct CDR3 sequences, with approximately 30% occurring once and the leading ten covering approximately 14%. The specimen sequenced was blood. The origin of the receptors is a woman older than 75 in good health.

In this sample, this clonotype turned up many times. The rearrangement links TRBV7-2 to TRBJ2-3, with 15 bases fitting TRBD2. CDR1 and CDR2 from the germline V gene are SGHTA and FQGNSA. The CDR3 loop spans 16 amino acids. The J segment lost 4 bases and the V segment lost 5 bases, leaving 4 bases of the junction unmatched. CDR3 sequence reads: CASSRTSGGAADTQYF. Here the CDR3 DNA reads TGTGCCAGCAGCCGGACTAGCGGGGGGGCAGCAGATACGCAGTATTTT.

This chain links TRBV12-5 with TRBJ2-3; no firm D call. Germline V gives CDR1 LGHNT, CDR2 FRNRAP. The CDR3 length is 14 residues. V was pared by 6 bases and J by 1 base, with 11 bases between. The CDR3 sequence: CASGPPEGTDTQYF. CDR3 coding DNA: TGTGCTAGTGGCCCCCCCGAGGGCACAGATACGCAGTATTTT.

This clonotype is medium-sized by share. The chain employs TRBV7-2 and TRBJ2-3; no clear D. V was shortened by 1 base and J by 7 bases, with 6 bases between the two germline ends. Germline V lookup: CDR1 SGHTA, CDR2 FQGNSA. CDR3 length equals 12 residues. CDR3 DNA: TGTGCCAGCAGCTTAGAAGGAAATACGCAGTATTTT. Its protein product is CASSLEGNTQYF.

This clonotype is a singleton in its sample. The chain joins TRBV5-1 to TRBJ2-5; 7 bases align to TRBD2. Trimming removed 5 bases from V and 5 bases from J; junction bases left unmatched: 6. Per the germline V gene, CDR1 is SGHRS and CDR2 is YFSETQ. CDR3 length: 13 residues. The CDR3 sequence: CASRRTRSETQYF. DNA for the CDR3: TGCGCCAGCAGGCGGACTAGGTCGGAGACCCAGTACTTC.

This chain joins TRBV5-1 and TRBJ1-2; 10 positions agree with TRBD1. Losses at the gene ends were 4 bases for V and 5 bases for J; bases not matched to a gene: 8. CDR3 length: 15 amino acids. CDR1 is SGHRS and CDR2 is YFSETQ in the germline V gene. CDR3 amino acids: CASSTGQGTEYGYTF. CDR3 bases: TGCGCCAGCAGCACGGGACAGGGGACGGAGTATGGCTACACCTTC.

As to this clonotype: A read error may explain this, as a much larger clone is one base away. The chain uses TRBV6-6 and TRBJ2-1; 7 bases are a match to TRBD1. The CDR3 contains 14 residues. Germline CDR1 and CDR2: MNHNY and SVGAGI (reference sequence). Losses at the gene ends were 11 bases for V and 0 bases for J; bases not matched to a gene: 7. This CDR3 reads CAGNYRGSYNEQFF. The CDR3 region has the DNA TGTGCCGGCAATTACAGGGGCTCCTACAATGAGCAGTTCTTC.

This clonotype showed up many times. This rearrangement joins TRBV29-1 to TRBJ1-1, with D tentatively TRBD1 (5 bases). V gave up 4 bases and J gave up 2 bases, with 11 bases separating them. CDR1 is SQVTM and CDR2 is ANQGSEA in the germline V gene. The CDR3 sequence is 13 residues long. CDR3 nucleotides: TGCAGCGTTGTAAGGGGAACCAACACTGAAGCTTTCTTT. It specifies CSVVRGTNTEAFF. Filled out from reference TRBV29-1 and TRBJ1-1, the complete variable domain reads SAVISQKPSRDICQRGTSLTIQCQVDSQVTMMFWYRQQPGQSLTLIATANQGSEATYESGFVIDKFPISRPNLTFSTLTVSNMSPEDSSIYLCSVVRGTNTEAFFGQGTRLTVV.

V is TRBV10-3 and J is TRBJ2-1, with a weak D call TRBD1 (6 bases). Gene TRBJ2-7 matches the end of the DNA better, so the J call may be wrong. The CDR3 length is 13 residues. The germline V gene encodes CDR1 ENHRY and CDR2 SYGVKD. CDR3 protein: CAISGNRDNEQYV. The CDR3 nucleotides read TGTGCCATCAGTGGCAACAGGGACAATGAGCAGTACGTC.

V usage is TRBV12-3 or TRBV12-4 and J usage is TRBJ1-2, with D possibly matching TRBD1 (6 bases). Trimming left V 5 bases short and J 4 bases short, with 20 bases between. This CDR3 is built from 16 residues. CDR3 bases: TGTGCCAGCAGTCCCAGGGGCAGTTCCCTATGCTATGGCTACACCTTC. This gives the protein CASSPRGSSLCYGYTF.

This clonotype was seen a few times. This chain links TRBV4-3 with TRBJ1-2, with 11 nucleotides matching TRBD1. This CDR3 has 16 amino acids. Germline assignment: CDR1 LGHNA and CDR2 YSLEER. V shed 4 bases and J 0 bases; nucleotides not matched to a gene: 4. Here the CDR3 reads CASSLGTGGSNYGYTF. As DNA, the CDR3 is TGCGCCAGCAGCCTAGGGACAGGGGGGTCTAACTATGGCTACACCTTC.

V gene TRBV6-2 or TRBV6-3 combines with J gene TRBJ1-1; D gene uncertain. CDR1 and CDR2 (germline): MNHEY, SVGEGT. V was trimmed by 5 bases and J by 6 bases, leaving 10 bases between them. The CDR3 has 12 residues. The CDR3 sequence: CASSEFSAEAFF. The CDR3 nucleotides read TGTGCCAGCAGTGAGTTTAGCGCTGAAGCTTTCTTT.

This clonotype was seen many times. This rearrangement joins TRBV4-2 to TRBJ1-1; D is undetermined. Trimming removed 0 bases from V and 10 bases from J, with 18 bases in between. The CDR3 extends over 15 amino acids. CDR1 is LGHNA and CDR2 is YNFKEQ in the germline V gene. The CDR3 here is CASSQDALQRAVAFF. In DNA form, the CDR3 reads TGTGCCAGCAGCCAAGACGCGCTACAAAGGGCGGTAGCTTTCTTT.

The V gene is TRBV14, the J gene TRBJ1-1; D not resolved. The germline V and J ends were trimmed by 0 bases and 6 bases, with 11 bases remaining between them. Germline CDR1 and CDR2: SGHDN and FVKESK. The CDR3 runs to 14 residues. CDR3 nucleotide sequence: TGTGCCAGCAGCCAAGAACTTATGAGGGCTGAAGCTTTCTTT. Translation gives CASSQELMRAEAFF.

The J gene is TRBJ2-5, the V gene TRBV15, with D tentatively TRBD2 (6 bases). V was pared by 0 bases and J by 8 bases, with 19 bases between. The length of the CDR3 is 16 residues. The germline V gene has CDR1 LNHNV and CDR2 YYDKDF (reference sequence). CDR3 in DNA: TGTGCCACCAGCAGAGATTCTGAGACTAGAGGAAGAACCCAGTACTTC. Translated: CATSRDSETRGRTQYF.

V usage is TRBV2 and J usage is TRBJ2-1; D assignment may be TRBD1 or TRBD2 (8 bases each). Germline CDR1 reads SNHLY; CDR2 reads FYNNEI. The CDR3 consists of 19 residues. V lost 6 bases and J 2 bases, leaving 26 bases between the germline ends. CDR3 loop: CASSTPRSRGRGAYNEQFF. DNA for the CDR3: TGTGCCAGCAGCACGCCAAGGTCCAGGGGGCGGGGGGCCTACAATGAGCAGTTCTTC.

This clonotype was detected ten times or more. The gene calls are TRBV12-3 or TRBV12-4 and TRBJ1-1; TRBD1 matches 8 bases. Trimming at V came to 6 bases and at J to 4 bases, leaving 10 bases not matched to a gene. This CDR3 contains 15 residues. DNA of the CDR3: TGTGCCAGCAGACCGATGACAGGGGAGACCACTGAAGCTTTCTTT. Encoded protein: CASRPMTGETTEAFF.

Ten or more counts support this clonotype. This chain joins TRBV28 and TRBJ2-7; 8 bases fit TRBD2. The CDR3 consists of 13 residues. V shed 7 bases and J 4 bases; nucleotides not matched to a gene: 6. Germline V CDR1 and CDR2: MDHEN, SYDVKM. The DNA of the CDR3 is TGTGCCAGCATCCCGGGGGGGGTTTACGAGCAGTACTTC. Its translation is CASIPGGVYEQYF.

This clonotype showed up many times. The rearrangement uses TRBV6-5 and TRBJ1-5; no firm D call. The germline CDR1 and CDR2 sequences are MNHEY and SVGAGI. V shed 6 bases and J shed 1 base, with 7 bases lying between them. This CDR3 comprises 13 residues. The DNA for the CDR3 is TGTGCCAGCAGGGGAATCAGCAATCAGCCCCAGCATTTT. It specifies CASRGISNQPQHF.

This clonotype showed up many times. The CDR3 protein is CASSQGPNTGELFF. In DNA, the CDR3 is TGTGCCAGCAGCCAGGGACCTAACACCGGGGAGCTGTTTTTT. V usage is TRBV7-2 and J usage is TRBJ2-2; the D gene could be TRBD1 or TRBD2 (5 bases each). The V end lost 5 bases, the J end lost 2 bases, and 9 bases lay between the germline ends. The CDR3 has 14 amino acids. Germline CDR1 is SGHTA and CDR2 is FQGNSA.